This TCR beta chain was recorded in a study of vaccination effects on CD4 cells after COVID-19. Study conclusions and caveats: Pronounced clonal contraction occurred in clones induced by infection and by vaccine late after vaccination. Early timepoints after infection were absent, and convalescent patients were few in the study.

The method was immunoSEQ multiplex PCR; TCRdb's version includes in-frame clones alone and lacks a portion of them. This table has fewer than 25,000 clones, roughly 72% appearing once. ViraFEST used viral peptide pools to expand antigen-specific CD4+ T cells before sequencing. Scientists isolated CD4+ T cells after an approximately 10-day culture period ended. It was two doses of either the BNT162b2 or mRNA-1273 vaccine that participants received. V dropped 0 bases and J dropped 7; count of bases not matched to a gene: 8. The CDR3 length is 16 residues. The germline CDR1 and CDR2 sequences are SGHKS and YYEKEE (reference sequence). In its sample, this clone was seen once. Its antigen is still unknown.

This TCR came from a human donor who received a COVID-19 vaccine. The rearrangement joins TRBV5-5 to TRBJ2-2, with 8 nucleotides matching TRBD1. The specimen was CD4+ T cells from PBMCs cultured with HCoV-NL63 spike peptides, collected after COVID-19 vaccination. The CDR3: CASSLEGSGGVGELFF. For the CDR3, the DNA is TGTGCCAGCAGCTTGGAAGGTTCAGGGGGCGTCGGGGAGCTGTTTTTT.